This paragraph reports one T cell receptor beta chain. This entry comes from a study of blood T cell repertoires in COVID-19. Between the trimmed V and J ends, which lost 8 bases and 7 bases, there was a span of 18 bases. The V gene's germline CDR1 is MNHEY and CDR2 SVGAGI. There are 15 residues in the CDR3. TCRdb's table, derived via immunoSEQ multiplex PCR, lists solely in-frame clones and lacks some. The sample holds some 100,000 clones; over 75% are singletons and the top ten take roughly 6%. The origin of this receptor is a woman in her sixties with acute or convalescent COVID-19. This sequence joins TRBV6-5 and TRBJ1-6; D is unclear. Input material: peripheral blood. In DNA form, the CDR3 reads TGTGCCAGCCTGAACCGGCGAGGGAAAAATTCACCCCTCCACTTT. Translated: CASLNRRGKNSPLHF.